Reported below is one T cell receptor (beta chain). This clonotype was recorded once. No cognate antigen has been identified for it. The input lacks base qualities; no much larger clone sits a single base away. One read gives only weak evidence. This sample is part of a study of CD8 T cells in Susac syndrome (dated by TCRdb to between 2018 and 2021). A note on the overall study: Of the Susac syndrome patients who were sequenced, about 6 had clinically active disease and eight or nine were in clinical remission. Repertoire sequencing was used to test whether CD8+ T cell activation and differentiation in Susac syndrome was antigen driven. At blood withdrawal, Susac syndrome patients were either therapy-naive, taking corticosteroids (in some cases with IVIg as well), or taking IVIg alone.

What the authors observed across the whole study: The TCR sequencing and HLA analysis was acknowledged to have included a relatively small number of individuals. The CD4+ T cell repertoire of patients with Susac syndrome showed no detectable clonal expansion.

RNA was extracted using the RNeasy kit, and roughly 0.45 to 1 ug of the RNA was reverse transcribed with random hexamers. The immunoSEQ multiplex PCR assay, which covers 54 Vbeta and 13 Jbeta segments, was used to amplify TCR beta CDR3 regions. PCR amplification bias was corrected by using a synthetic template baseline for primer optimization and computational correction. In the source study's methods: Reads were annotated to V, D and J genes per IMGT and analyzed with immunoSEQ Analyzer, keeping only productive sequences. Clonality was calculated as one minus the Shannon entropy normalized by log2 of the number of productive unique sequences. Public and private clones were assessed among the 100 most prevalent clones of each patient and control. Clones were defined as Susac-specific if absent from the healthy and MS cohorts, from around 1,000 published viral clones and from other ImmuneACCESS disease sequences. The public reads were run again by TCRdb, first through fastp at Q25 and then through MiXCR, and only productive beta chains were kept. Here each entry gathers all rows of one CDR3 protein and keeps the most common genes and DNA. The V and J calls and clone size are TCRdb's, not the authors'. This sample has some 240,000 distinct CDR3 sequences in its table, and 95% to 97% of those were observed once. The top ten constitute roughly 0.1% of the sample.

Peripheral blood CD8+ and CD4+ T cells from healthy donors, Susac syndrome patients and multiple sclerosis patients were profiled using high-throughput TCR beta sequencing. Susac syndrome patients met recently defined diagnostic criteria for definite or probable disease. Bulk CD8+ and CD4+ T cells were purified by magnetic negative isolation, while CD8+ TEMRA cells were enriched using FACS. Blood was collected in EDTA tubes and processed within 24 hours, with PBMCs isolated through density gradient centrifugation. PBMCs destined for TCR sequencing were cryopreserved in liquid nitrogen and later thawed in a 37 °C water bath. The sorted or isolated CD4+, CD8+ and CD8+ TEMRA cells reached a purity of at least 90%. CDR1 and CDR2 were assigned from the germline V gene as SGHRS and YFSETQ. Deletion took 0 bases off V and 3 bases off J, with a span of 16 bases between the germline ends. The CDR3 sequence holds 16 residues, the cysteine and phenylalanine included. This entry keeps only the CDR3 DNA: 48 bases, framed from base 1.

The TCR sequence derives from a human donor with Susac syndrome. The sequenced sample consisted of CD4+ T cells from PBMCs. The chain employs TRBV5-1 and TRBJ2-7, with a tentative D call of TRBD1 or TRBD2, each matching 5 bases. The nucleotide sequence reads TGCGCCAGCAGCTTGGCCGGAAACCGGGACGTCTACGAGCAGTACTTC. Its product reads: CASSLAGNRDVYEQYF. The reference TRBV5-1 and TRBJ2-7 proteins fill in what lies around the CDR3, so the full variable domain reads KAGVTQTPRYLIKTRGQQVTLSCSPISGHRSVSWYQQTPGQGLQFLFEYFSETQRNKGNFPGRFSGRQFSNSRSEMNVSTLELGDSALYLCASSLAGNRDVYEQYFGPGTRLTVT.